This T cell receptor beta chain appears in the sequencing data of a study of radiation and T cells in renal cell carcinoma. Here immunoSEQ multiplex PCR was the method, and the copy in TCRdb shows in-frame clones only, minus some. The table lists roughly 120,000 clones, around 80% of them singletons. The time point: baseline pretreatment blood. The treatment here: 15 Gy SBRT to primary tumor, nephrectomy 4 weeks later. Germline V CDR1 and CDR2: GTSNPN, SVGIG (reference sequence). Germline trimming cut 4 bases from V and 5 bases from J; bases unmatched to any gene: 5. This CDR3 has 14 amino acids. The rearrangement joins TRBV30 to TRBJ2-2; 9 nucleotides align to TRBD2. Sequencing used blood, obtained from a patient whose treatment included radiotherapy and nephrectomy. This TCR was recovered from a woman in her sixties or seventies with renal cell carcinoma. The CDR3 region is CAWIGLAGTGELFF. CDR3 sequence (DNA): TGTGCCTGGATAGGTCTAGCGGGAACCGGGGAGCTGTTTTTT.